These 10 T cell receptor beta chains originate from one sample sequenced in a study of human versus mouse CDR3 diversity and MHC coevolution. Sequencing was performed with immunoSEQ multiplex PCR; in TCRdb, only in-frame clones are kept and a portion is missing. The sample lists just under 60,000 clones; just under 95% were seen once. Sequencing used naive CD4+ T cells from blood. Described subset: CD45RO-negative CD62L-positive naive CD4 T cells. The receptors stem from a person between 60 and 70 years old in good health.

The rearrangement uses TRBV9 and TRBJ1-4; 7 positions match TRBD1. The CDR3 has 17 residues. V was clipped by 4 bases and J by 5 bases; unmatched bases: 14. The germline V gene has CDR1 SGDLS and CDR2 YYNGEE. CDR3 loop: CASSFRDRIISNEKLFF. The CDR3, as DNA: TGTGCCAGCAGCTTCCGGGACAGAATCATTTCGAATGAAAAACTGTTTTTT. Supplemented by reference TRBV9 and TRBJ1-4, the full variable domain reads DSGVTQTPKHLITATGQRVTLRCSPRSGDLSVYWYQQSLDQGLQFLIQYYNGEERAKGNILERFSAQQFPDLHSELNLSSLELGDSALYFCASSFRDRIISNEKLFFGSGTQLSVL.

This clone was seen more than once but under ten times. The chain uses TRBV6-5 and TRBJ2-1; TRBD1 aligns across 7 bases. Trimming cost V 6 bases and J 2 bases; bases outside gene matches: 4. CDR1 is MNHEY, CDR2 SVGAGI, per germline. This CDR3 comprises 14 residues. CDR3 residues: CASRGDSPYNEQFF. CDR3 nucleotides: TGTGCCAGCAGGGGGGACAGTCCCTACAATGAGCAGTTCTTC.

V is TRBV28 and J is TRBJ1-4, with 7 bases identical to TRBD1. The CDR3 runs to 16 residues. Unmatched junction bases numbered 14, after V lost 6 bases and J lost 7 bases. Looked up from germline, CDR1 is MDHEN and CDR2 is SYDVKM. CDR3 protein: CASSRQGSLVTEKLFF. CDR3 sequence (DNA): TGTGCCAGCAGCAGACAGGGATCATTGGTAACTGAAAAACTGTTTTTT.

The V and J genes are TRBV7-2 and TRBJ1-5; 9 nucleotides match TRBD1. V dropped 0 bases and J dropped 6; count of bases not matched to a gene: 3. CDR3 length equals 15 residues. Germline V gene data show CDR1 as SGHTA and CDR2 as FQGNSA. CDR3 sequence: CASSLARQGVQPQHF. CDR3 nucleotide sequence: TGTGCCAGCAGCTTAGCGCGACAGGGGGTTCAGCCCCAGCATTTT.

CDR3 DNA sequence: TGCAGCGTTGTAGGAGGGATGAGCTCCTACAATGAGCAGTTCTTC. Amino acids: CSVVGGMSSYNEQFF. The chain is built from TRBV29-1 and TRBJ2-1, with D possibly matching TRBD2 (6 bases). V dropped 4 bases and J dropped 0 bases, with 13 bases sitting between them. The CDR3 length is 15 residues. The germline gives CDR1 SQVTM, CDR2 ANQGSEA.

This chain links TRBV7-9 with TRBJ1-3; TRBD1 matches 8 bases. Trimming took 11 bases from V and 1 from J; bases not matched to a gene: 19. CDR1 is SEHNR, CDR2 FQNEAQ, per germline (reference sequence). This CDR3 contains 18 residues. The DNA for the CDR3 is TGTGCCGCGACCGGACAGGGAGGAACCCACGTATCTGGAAACACCATATATTTT. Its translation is CAATGQGGTHVSGNTIYF.

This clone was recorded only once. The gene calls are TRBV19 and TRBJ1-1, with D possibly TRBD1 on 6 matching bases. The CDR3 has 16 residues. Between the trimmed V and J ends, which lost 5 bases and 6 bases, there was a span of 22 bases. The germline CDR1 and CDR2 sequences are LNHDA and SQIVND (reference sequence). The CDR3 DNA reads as TGTGCCAGTAGTCAGACGTGGGACATTGGACCCCCTGAAGCTTTCTTT. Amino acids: CASSQTWDIGPPEAFF.

The CDR3 nucleotides are TGTGCCAGCAGTGAACCCGGGGACCAAGAGACCCAGTACTTC. It is translated as CASSEPGDQETQYF. The chain joins TRBV25-1 to TRBJ2-5; D is perhaps TRBD2 (5 bases). V shed 2 bases and J shed 0 bases, with 7 bases lying between them. The CDR3 totals 14 residues. Germline-derived CDR1 and CDR2 are MGHDK and SYGVNS.

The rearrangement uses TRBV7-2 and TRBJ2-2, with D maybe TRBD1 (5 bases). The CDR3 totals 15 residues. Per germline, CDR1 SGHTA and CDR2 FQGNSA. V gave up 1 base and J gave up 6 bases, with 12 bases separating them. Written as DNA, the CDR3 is TGTGCCAGCAGCTTAGGGCAGGGTGTACCCGGGGAGCTGTTTTTT. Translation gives CASSLGQGVPGELFF.

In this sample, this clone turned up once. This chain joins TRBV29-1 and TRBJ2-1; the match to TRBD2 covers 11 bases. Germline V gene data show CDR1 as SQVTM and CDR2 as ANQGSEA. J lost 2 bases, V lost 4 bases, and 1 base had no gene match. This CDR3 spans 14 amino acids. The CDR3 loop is CSVATSGTYNEQFF. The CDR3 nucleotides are TGCAGCGTTGCGACTAGCGGGACCTACAATGAGCAGTTCTTC.